Each of the 30 T cell receptor beta chains below was sequenced from the same sample in a study of blood T cell repertoires in COVID-19. Method: immunoSEQ multiplex PCR; TCRdb's copy keeps in-frame clones and lacks some. The sample shows approximately 200,000 clones, 85% to 90% of them seen only once. Sequenced input: peripheral blood. The receptors derive from a woman aged 55-75 years with acute or convalescent COVID-19.

The rearrangement links TRBV6-5 to TRBJ1-4, with D maybe TRBD1 (5 bases). V was pared by 6 bases and J by 8 bases, with 19 bases between. The CDR3 is made up of 15 amino acids. Germline V gene sequence: CDR1 MNHEY, CDR2 SVGAGI. CDR3 in DNA: TGTGCCAGCAGCCGAATAGGGGAGGATGGCGAAAAACTGTTTTTT. This codes for CASSRIGEDGEKLFF.

This clone was recorded only once. This sequence joins TRBV5-4 and TRBJ2-2; 10 bases are a match to TRBD1. CDR1 and CDR2 from the germline V gene are SGHNT and YYREEE (reference sequence). The CDR3 runs to 16 residues. J gave up 6 bases and V 0 bases, and 5 bases lay outside the gene matches. The CDR3 sequence is CASSLGRQGAPGELFF. The CDR3, as DNA: TGTGCCAGCAGCTTGGGTCGACAGGGGGCGCCCGGGGAGCTGTTTTTT.

The chain uses TRBV2 and TRBJ1-5; 8 bases are a match to TRBD1. The CDR3 extends over 15 amino acids. Trimming cost V 7 bases and J 2 bases; bases outside gene matches: 7. CDR1 is SNHLY and CDR2 is FYNNEI in the germline V gene. CDR3 in amino acids: CASTRTGSGNQPQHF. DNA for the CDR3: TGTGCCAGCACTCGGACAGGGTCGGGCAATCAGCCCCAGCATTTT. Complete variable domain (other parts from reference TRBV2 and TRBJ1-5): EPEVTQTPSHQVTQMGQEVILRCVPISNHLYFYWYRQILGQKVEFLVSFYNNEISEKSEIFDDQFSVERPDGSNFTLKIRSTKLEDSAMYFCASTRTGSGNQPQHFGDGTRLSIL.

The chain uses TRBV5-3 and TRBJ1-5, with a tentative D call TRBD1 (5 bases). TRBV5-3 is given ORF status, its function remaining uncertain. The CDR3 has 17 amino acids. The V gene lost 4 bases and the J gene lost 4 bases, with 21 bases spanning the gap. CDR3 protein: CARSPVGRAWLNQPQHF. CDR3 DNA sequence: TGTGCCAGAAGCCCAGTGGGCAGGGCCTGGTTAAATCAGCCCCAGCATTTT.

The V gene is TRBV19, the J gene TRBJ1-2, with 8 bases lining up with TRBD1. The V gene's germline CDR1 is LNHDA and CDR2 SQIVND (reference sequence). J was trimmed by 7 bases and V by 7 bases; bases with no gene match: 20. CDR3 length: 17 residues. Here the CDR3 reads CASKFSVGVDREAGYTF. In DNA form, the CDR3 reads TGTGCCAGTAAATTTTCTGTCGGGGTGGACAGGGAGGCTGGCTACACCTTC.

V is TRBV14 and J is TRBJ2-7; 8 nucleotides agree with TRBD1. J gave up 3 bases and V 1 base, and 5 bases lay outside the gene matches. The CDR3 sequence is 15 residues long. CDR1 and CDR2 from the germline V gene are SGHDN and FVKESK. In DNA, the CDR3 is TGTGCCAGCAGCCAAGTAGGGACAGGCTTCTACGAGCAGTACTTC. Translation: CASSQVGTGFYEQYF.

The V gene is TRBV19, the J gene TRBJ1-5; 10 nucleotides agree with TRBD1. The length of the CDR3 is 16 residues. The V and J ends lost 6 bases and 3 bases, in that order; junction bases with no gene match: 8. Per germline, CDR1 LNHDA and CDR2 SQIVND (reference sequence). The CDR3 nucleotides are TGTGCCAGTAGGAGGACGGGACAGGGGAACAATCAGCCCCAGCATTTT. This codes for CASRRTGQGNNQPQHF.

This clone was seen a single time. This rearrangement joins TRBV19 to TRBJ2-1, with TRBD2 matching over 9 bases. Germline V CDR1 and CDR2: LNHDA, SQIVND (reference sequence). V shed 5 bases, J shed 8 bases, and the junction held 10 bases outside the gene matches. This CDR3 contains 15 residues. The CDR3 sequence: CASSSQTSGLDEQFF. The CDR3 DNA reads TGTGCCAGTAGTTCCCAGACTAGCGGTTTGGATGAGCAGTTCTTC.

The rearrangement links TRBV2 to TRBJ2-5, with D uncertain. The V end was cut by 6 bases, the J end by 5 bases, with 7 bases between. The CDR3 runs 11 residues. Germline V gene lookup returns CDR1 SNHLY and CDR2 FYNNEI. The CDR3 loop is CASSPRETQYF. CDR3 coding DNA: TGTGCCAGCAGCCCCAGGGAGACCCAGTACTTC.

As DNA, the CDR3 is TGTGCCAGCAGCTCTAGGACAGGACCCGAAGCTTTCTTT. Its translation is CASSSRTGPEAFF. The chain employs TRBV11-2 and TRBJ1-1, with 7 positions matching TRBD1. The germline V gene encodes CDR1 SGHAT and CDR2 FQNNGV. J gave up 8 bases and V 4 bases, and 7 bases lay outside the gene matches. The CDR3 covers 13 residues. The whole variable domain, filled in from reference TRBV11-2 and TRBJ1-1, reads EAGVAQSPRYKIIEKRQSVAFWCNPISGHATLYWYQQILGQGPKLLIQFQNNGVVDDSQLPKDRFSAERLKGVDSTLKIQPAKLEDSAVYLCASSSRTGPEAFFGQGTRLTVV.

The chain carries TRBV5-1 and TRBJ1-1, with D unclear. There are 15 residues in the CDR3. Germline assignment: CDR1 SGHRS and CDR2 YFSETQ. V was pared by 0 bases and J by 3 bases, with 12 bases between. The CDR3: CASSLEGRGYTEAFF. Here the CDR3 DNA reads TGCGCCAGCAGCTTGGAGGGCCGGGGATACACTGAAGCTTTCTTT. Full variable domain (missing parts from reference TRBV5-1 and TRBJ1-1): KAGVTQTPRYLIKTRGQQVTLSCSPISGHRSVSWYQQTPGQGLQFLFEYFSETQRNKGNFPGRFSGRQFSNSRSEMNVSTLELGDSALYLCASSLEGRGYTEAFFGQGTRLTVV.

The genes are TRBV18 and TRBJ2-7, with 10 nucleotides matching TRBD1. The germline V gene encodes CDR1 KGHSH and CDR2 LQKENI. The ends lost 6 bases at V and 6 bases at J; junction bases unmatched: 17. The CDR3 sequence is 17 residues long. CDR3 coding DNA: TGTGCCAGCTCCCGATTAGCCCCCCGGGACAGGGGTACCGAGCAGTACTTC. This translates into CASSRLAPRDRGTEQYF.

The chain combines TRBV5-1 with TRBJ1-6; D gene uncertain. V dropped 0 bases and J dropped 0 bases, with 13 bases sitting between them. The CDR3 extends over 18 amino acids. The V gene's germline CDR1 is SGHRS and CDR2 YFSETQ. Here the CDR3 DNA reads TGCGCCAGCAGCTTGGGCGGGGTGGGGAGCTCCTATAATTCACCCCTCCACTTT. Its protein is CASSLGGVGSSYNSPLHF.

The chain employs TRBV27 and TRBJ2-7, with D uncertain. The length of the CDR3 is 16 residues. V was cut by 5 bases and J by 2 bases, with 19 bases left in between. The germline V gene has CDR1 MNHEY and CDR2 SMNVEV (reference sequence). The CDR3: CASSPTISMVAYEQYF. The CDR3 region has the DNA TGTGCCAGCAGTCCCACCATTAGTATGGTGGCCTACGAGCAGTACTTC.

The chain uses TRBV12-3 or TRBV12-4 and TRBJ2-2, with TRBD2 matching 7 bases. CDR3 length equals 13 residues. With V trimmed by 3 bases and J by 5 bases, 0 bases remained unmatched. CDR3 sequence reads: CASSLGGTGELFF. CDR3 nucleotides: TGTGCCAGCAGTTTGGGGGGGACCGGGGAGCTGTTTTTT.

The chain carries TRBV2 and TRBJ1-4, with 10 nucleotides matching TRBD1. The CDR3 is 13 amino acids. CDR1 and CDR2 (germline): SNHLY, FYNNEI. V dropped 6 bases and J dropped 7; count of bases not matched to a gene: 2. The CDR3 region has the DNA TGTGCCAGCAGGGGACAGGGGTTTGAAAAACTGTTTTTT. This sequence encodes CASRGQGFEKLFF.

The rearrangement links TRBV6-4 to TRBJ1-1; D possibly corresponds to TRBD1 (6 bases). This CDR3 comprises 14 residues. Germline CDR1 and CDR2: MRHNA and SNTAGT. Between the trimmed V and J ends, which lost 5 bases and 4 bases, there was a span of 14 bases. The CDR3 DNA reads as TGTGCCAGCAGTTCTACAGGGTTGTCCACTGAAGCTTTCTTT. As protein: CASSSTGLSTEAFF.

This sequence joins TRBV7-8 and TRBJ2-3, with 7 bases that match TRBD1. The CDR3 contains 12 residues. CDR1 is SGHVS and CDR2 is FQNEAQ in the germline V gene. The trim removed 7 bases at V and 6 bases at J, leaving 4 bases unmatched. The CDR3 loop reads CASTLRGDTQYF. CDR3 DNA sequence: TGTGCCAGCACCCTCAGGGGGGATACGCAGTATTTT.

The V gene is TRBV18, the J gene TRBJ2-2; D might be TRBD2 (5 bases). This CDR3 has 16 residues. CDR1 and CDR2 (germline): KGHSH, LQKENI. V lost 3 bases, J lost 1 base, and 12 bases lay in between. CDR3 region: CASSPRSDLNTGELFF. CDR3 nucleotides: TGTGCCAGCTCACCCCGTAGCGACTTGAACACCGGGGAGCTGTTTTTT.

CDR3 in amino acids: CASSPMGQGYNSPLHF. The CDR3 DNA is TGTGCCAGCTCACCAATGGGACAGGGCTATAATTCACCCCTCCACTTT. The V and J genes are TRBV18 and TRBJ1-6, with 9 bases matching TRBD1. J was trimmed by 3 bases and V by 2 bases; bases with no gene match: 2. The V gene's germline CDR1 is KGHSH and CDR2 LQKENI. The CDR3 totals 16 residues.

The rearrangement uses TRBV18 and TRBJ2-5; 8 nucleotides agree with TRBD2. The ends lost 3 bases at V and 2 bases at J; junction bases unmatched: 5. The CDR3 consists of 15 residues. CDR1 and CDR2 (germline): KGHSH, LQKENI. The CDR3 DNA is TGTGCCAGCTCACCCGGGACTAGGATACAAGAGACCCAGTACTTC. This codes for CASSPGTRIQETQYF.

V gene TRBV3-1 (or the pseudogene TRBV3-2) combines with J gene TRBJ1-6, with D perhaps TRBD1 (6 bases). Between the trimmed V and J ends, which lost 3 bases and 11 bases, there was a span of 8 bases. Germline V CDR1 and CDR2: LGHDT, YNNKEL (reference sequence). The CDR3 length is 12 residues. The CDR3 spells CASSHPGAPLHF. As DNA, the CDR3 is TGTGCCAGCAGCCATCCAGGGGCACCCCTCCACTTT.

The J gene is TRBJ1-3, the V gene TRBV11-2; 9 positions match TRBD1. J gave up 0 bases and V 6 bases, and 9 bases lay outside the gene matches. In germline, CDR1 is SGHAT, CDR2 FQNNGV. CDR3 size: 17 residues. CDR3 in amino acids: CASSSLGQGRSGNTIYF. Here the CDR3 DNA reads TGTGCCAGCAGTTCATTAGGACAGGGGCGCTCTGGAAACACCATATATTTT.

The CDR3 reads CASSQAVPFAGNTIYF. The DNA for the CDR3 is TGTGCCAGCAGCCAGGCAGTCCCTTTCGCTGGAAACACCATATATTTT. This chain connects TRBV3-1 (or the pseudogene TRBV3-2) to TRBJ1-3, with D unclear. This CDR3 has 16 amino acids. CDR1 is LGHDT and CDR2 is YNNKEL in the germline V gene (reference sequence). The ends were cut back, 3 bases at V and 2 bases at J, with 14 bases in the middle.

The chain carries TRBV4-2 and TRBJ2-1, with 9 bases aligning to TRBD2. Germline V gene sequence: CDR1 LGHNA, CDR2 YNFKEQ. CDR3 length: 17 amino acids. Trimming cost V 1 base and J 6 bases; bases outside gene matches: 10. For the CDR3, the DNA is TGTGCCAGCAGCCAAGTCTCTAGCGGGGAGTATTTCAATGAGCAGTTCTTC. Amino acids: CASSQVSSGEYFNEQFF.

The gene calls are TRBV23-1 and TRBJ2-3; 7 bases fit TRBD1. TRBV23-1 is designated an ORF whose function remains uncertain. The CDR3 totals 16 residues. J lost 1 base, V lost 0 bases, and 4 bases had no gene match. The CDR3 DNA follows: TGCGCCAGCAGTCAATCAATACAGGGGCGCACAGATACGCAGTATTTT. This encodes CASSQSIQGRTDTQYF.

The gene calls are TRBV7-9 and TRBJ2-1, with D hard to call. Germline lookup yields CDR1 SEHNR and CDR2 FQNEAQ (reference sequence). The V and J ends lost 0 bases and 11 bases respectively, with 11 bases between them. CDR3 size: 13 residues. The CDR3 DNA reads TGTGCCAGCAGCTTAGCGCTTAGCCGGAAGCAGTTCTTC. It is translated as CASSLALSRKQFF.

The CDR3 sequence is CASQETRVRTDTQYF. CDR3 sequence (DNA): TGTGCCAGCCAAGAGACCCGGGTTCGCACAGATACGCAGTATTTT. The chain uses TRBV6-5 and TRBJ2-3; D not resolved. V gave up 8 bases and J gave up 1 base, with 16 bases separating them. The CDR3 is 15 amino acids. CDR1 and CDR2 from the germline V gene are MNHEY and SVGAGI.

V is TRBV28 and J is TRBJ1-5; 7 nucleotides line up with TRBD1. There are 16 residues in the CDR3. Germline V gene sequence: CDR1 MDHEN, CDR2 SYDVKM. The V and J ends lost 4 bases and 7 bases, in that order; junction bases with no gene match: 13. For the CDR3, the DNA is TGTGCCAGCAGTTCCCCCTCACAGGGGAGGTGGCAGCCCCAGCATTTT. It encodes CASSSPSQGRWQPQHF. The complete variable domain, with remaining parts taken from reference TRBV28 and TRBJ1-5, reads DVKVTQSSRYLVKRTGEKVFLECVQDMDHENMFWYRQDPGLGLRLIYFSYDVKMKEKGDIPEGYSVSREKKERFSLILESASTNQTSMYLCASSSPSQGRWQPQHFGDGTRLSIL.

The J gene is TRBJ2-2, the V gene TRBV4-1; 12 bases agree with TRBD2. Germline V gene data show CDR1 as MGHRA and CDR2 as YSYEKL. The CDR3 consists of 19 residues. Unmatched junction bases numbered 10, after V lost 0 bases and J lost 5 bases. DNA of the CDR3: TGCGCCAGCAGCCAAGAGTCCCTAGCGGGAGGGCCGGGGACCGGGGAGCTGTTTTTT. Its translation: CASSQESLAGGPGTGELFF.